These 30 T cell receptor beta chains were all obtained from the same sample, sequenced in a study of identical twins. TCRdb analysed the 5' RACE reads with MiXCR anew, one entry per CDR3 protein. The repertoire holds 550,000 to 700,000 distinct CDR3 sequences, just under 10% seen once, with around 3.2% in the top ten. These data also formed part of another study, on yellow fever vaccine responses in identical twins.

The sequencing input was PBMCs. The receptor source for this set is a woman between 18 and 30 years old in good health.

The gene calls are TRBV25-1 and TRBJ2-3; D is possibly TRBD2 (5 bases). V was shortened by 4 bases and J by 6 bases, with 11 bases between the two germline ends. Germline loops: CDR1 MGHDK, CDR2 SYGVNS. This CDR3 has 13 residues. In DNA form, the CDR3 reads TGTGCCAGCAGTGCCCCTAGCAGGGATACGCAGTATTTT. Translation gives CASSAPSRDTQYF.

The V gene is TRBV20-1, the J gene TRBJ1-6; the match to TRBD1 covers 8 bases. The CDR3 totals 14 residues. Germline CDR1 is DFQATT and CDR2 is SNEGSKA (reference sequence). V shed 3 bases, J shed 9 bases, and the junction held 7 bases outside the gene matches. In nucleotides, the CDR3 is TGCAGTGCTAGGAAGGACAGGGAGACTTCACCCCTCCACTTT. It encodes CSARKDRETSPLHF.

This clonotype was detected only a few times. The CDR3 sequence is CASSVGTEPYEQYF. Here the CDR3 DNA reads TGTGCCAGCAGCGTGGGGACGGAACCCTACGAGCAGTACTTC. The chain recombines TRBV9 with TRBJ2-7, with D perhaps matching TRBD1 or TRBD2 (5 bases each). The germline gives CDR1 SGDLS, CDR2 YYNGEE. The CDR3 spans 14 residues. With 2 bases removed from V and 2 bases from J, the gap between germline ends came to 11 bases.

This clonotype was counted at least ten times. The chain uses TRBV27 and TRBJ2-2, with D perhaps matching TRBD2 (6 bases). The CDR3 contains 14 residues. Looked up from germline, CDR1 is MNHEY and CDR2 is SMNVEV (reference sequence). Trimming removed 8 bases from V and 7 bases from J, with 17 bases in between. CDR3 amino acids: CASLPLTSFGELFF. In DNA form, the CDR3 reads TGTGCCAGCTTACCCCTGACTAGTTTCGGGGAGCTGTTTTTT.

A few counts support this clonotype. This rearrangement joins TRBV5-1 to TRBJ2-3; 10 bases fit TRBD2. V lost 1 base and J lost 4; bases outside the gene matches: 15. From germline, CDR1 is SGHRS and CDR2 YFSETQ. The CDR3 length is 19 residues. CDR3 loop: CASSLFGRKAGGRADTQYF. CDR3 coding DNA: TGCGCCAGCAGCTTGTTCGGGAGGAAAGCGGGAGGGCGAGCAGATACGCAGTATTTT.

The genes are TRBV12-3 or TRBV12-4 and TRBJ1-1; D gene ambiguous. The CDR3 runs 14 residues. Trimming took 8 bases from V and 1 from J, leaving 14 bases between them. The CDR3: CASAGGRWNTEAFF. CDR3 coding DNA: TGTGCCAGCGCCGGCGGGCGGTGGAACACTGAAGCTTTCTTT.

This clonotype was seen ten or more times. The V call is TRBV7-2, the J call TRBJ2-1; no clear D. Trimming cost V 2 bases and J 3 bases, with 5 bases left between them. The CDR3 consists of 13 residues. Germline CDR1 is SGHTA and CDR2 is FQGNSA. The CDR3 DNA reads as TGTGCCAGCAGCTTATCGCGCTACAATGAGCAGTTCTTC. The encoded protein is CASSLSRYNEQFF. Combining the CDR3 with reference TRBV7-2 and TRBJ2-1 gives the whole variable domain GAGVSQSPSNKVTEKGKDVELRCDPISGHTALYWYRQSLGQGLEFLIYFQGNSAPDKSGLPSDRFSAERTGGSVSTLTIQRTQQEDSAVYLCASSLSRYNEQFFGPGTRLTVL.

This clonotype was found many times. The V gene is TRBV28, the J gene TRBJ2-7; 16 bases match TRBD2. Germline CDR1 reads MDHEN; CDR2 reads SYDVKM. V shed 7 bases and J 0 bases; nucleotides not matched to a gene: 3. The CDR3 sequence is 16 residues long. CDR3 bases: TGTGCCAGCACCGGGACTAGCGGGAGGGCCTCCTACGAGCAGTACTTC. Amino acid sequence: CASTGTSGRASYEQYF.

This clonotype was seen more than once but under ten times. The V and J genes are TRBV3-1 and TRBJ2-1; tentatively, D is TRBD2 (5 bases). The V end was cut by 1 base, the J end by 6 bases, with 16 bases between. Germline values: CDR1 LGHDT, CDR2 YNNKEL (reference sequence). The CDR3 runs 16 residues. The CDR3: CASSQVRARRFNEQFF. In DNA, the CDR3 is TGTGCCAGCAGCCAAGTGAGGGCTCGCCGTTTCAATGAGCAGTTCTTC.

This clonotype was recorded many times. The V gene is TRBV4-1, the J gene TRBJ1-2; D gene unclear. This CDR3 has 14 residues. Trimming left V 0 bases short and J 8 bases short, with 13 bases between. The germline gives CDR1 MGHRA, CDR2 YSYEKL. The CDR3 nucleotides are TGCGCCAGCAGCCAAGACAAGGCAGTGTCGGGCTACACCTTC. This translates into CASSQDKAVSGYTF.

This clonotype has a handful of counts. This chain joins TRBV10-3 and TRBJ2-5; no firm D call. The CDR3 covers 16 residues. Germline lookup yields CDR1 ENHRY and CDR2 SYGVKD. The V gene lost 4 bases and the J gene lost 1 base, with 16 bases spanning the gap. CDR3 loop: CAISAVYGQVQETQYF. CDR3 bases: TGTGCCATCAGTGCGGTTTATGGGCAGGTCCAAGAGACCCAGTACTTC.

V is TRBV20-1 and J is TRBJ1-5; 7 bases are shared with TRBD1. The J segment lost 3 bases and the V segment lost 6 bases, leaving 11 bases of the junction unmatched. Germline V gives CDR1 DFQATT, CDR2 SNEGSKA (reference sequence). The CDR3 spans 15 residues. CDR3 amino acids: CSASPGQSFNQPQHF. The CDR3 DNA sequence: TGCAGTGCCTCTCCGGGACAGTCTTTCAATCAGCCCCAGCATTTT.

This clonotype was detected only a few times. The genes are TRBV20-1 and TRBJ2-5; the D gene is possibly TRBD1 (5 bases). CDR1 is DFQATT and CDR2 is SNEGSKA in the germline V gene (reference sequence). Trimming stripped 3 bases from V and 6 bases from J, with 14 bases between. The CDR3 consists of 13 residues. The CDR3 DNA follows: TGCAGTGCTAGGGATTGGGCAGGGCAGACCCAGTACTTC. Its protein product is CSARDWAGQTQYF.

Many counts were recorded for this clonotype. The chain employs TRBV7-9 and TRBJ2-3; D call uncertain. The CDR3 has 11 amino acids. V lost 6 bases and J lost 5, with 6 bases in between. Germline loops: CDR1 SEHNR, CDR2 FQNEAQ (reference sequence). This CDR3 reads CASRLIDTQYF. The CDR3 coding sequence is TGTGCCAGCAGGCTGATAGATACGCAGTATTTT.

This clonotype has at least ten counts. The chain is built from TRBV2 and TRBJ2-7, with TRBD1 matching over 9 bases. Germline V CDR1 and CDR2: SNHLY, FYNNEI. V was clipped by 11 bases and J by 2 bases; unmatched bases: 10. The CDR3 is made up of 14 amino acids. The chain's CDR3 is CAGENRGPTYEQYF. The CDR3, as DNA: TGTGCCGGCGAGAACAGGGGGCCTACCTACGAGCAGTACTTC.

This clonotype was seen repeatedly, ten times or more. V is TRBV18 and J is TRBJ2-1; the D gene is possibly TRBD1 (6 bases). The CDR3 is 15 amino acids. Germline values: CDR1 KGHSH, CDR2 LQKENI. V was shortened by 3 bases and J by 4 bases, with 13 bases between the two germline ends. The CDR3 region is CASSPMAGEYNEQFF. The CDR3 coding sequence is TGTGCCAGCTCACCGATGGCAGGGGAGTACAATGAGCAGTTCTTC.

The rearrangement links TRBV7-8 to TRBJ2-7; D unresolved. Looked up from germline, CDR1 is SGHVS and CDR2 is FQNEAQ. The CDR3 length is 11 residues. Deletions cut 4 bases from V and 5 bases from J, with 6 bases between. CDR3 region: CASSWGNEQYF. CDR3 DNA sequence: TGTGCCAGCAGCTGGGGTAACGAGCAGTACTTC.

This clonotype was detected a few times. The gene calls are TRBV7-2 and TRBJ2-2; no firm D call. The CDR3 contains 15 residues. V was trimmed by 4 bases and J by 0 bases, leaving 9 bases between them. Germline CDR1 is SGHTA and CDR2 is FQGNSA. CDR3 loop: CASSSVPSNTGELFF. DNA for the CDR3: TGTGCCAGCAGCTCGGTCCCTTCGAACACCGGGGAGCTGTTTTTT.

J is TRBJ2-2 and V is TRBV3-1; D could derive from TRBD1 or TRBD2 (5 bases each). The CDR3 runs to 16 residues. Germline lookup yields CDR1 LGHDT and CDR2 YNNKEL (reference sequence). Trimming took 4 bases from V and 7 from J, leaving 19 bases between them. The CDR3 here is CASSLRRMGEFGELFF. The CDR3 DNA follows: TGTGCCAGCAGCCTCCGTAGGATGGGGGAGTTCGGGGAGCTGTTTTTT.

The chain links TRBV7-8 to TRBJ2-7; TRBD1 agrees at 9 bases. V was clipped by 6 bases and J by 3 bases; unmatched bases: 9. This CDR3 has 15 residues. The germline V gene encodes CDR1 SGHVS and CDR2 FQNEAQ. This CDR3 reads CASSPTMDRGYEQYF. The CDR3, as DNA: TGTGCCAGCAGTCCAACAATGGACAGGGGCTACGAGCAGTACTTC.

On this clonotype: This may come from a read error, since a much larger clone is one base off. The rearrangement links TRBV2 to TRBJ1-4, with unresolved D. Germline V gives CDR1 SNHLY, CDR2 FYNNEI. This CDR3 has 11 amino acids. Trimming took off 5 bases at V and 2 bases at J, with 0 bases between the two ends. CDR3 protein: CASSTNEKLFF. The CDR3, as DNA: TGTGCCAGCAGTACTAATGAAAAACTGTTTTTT.

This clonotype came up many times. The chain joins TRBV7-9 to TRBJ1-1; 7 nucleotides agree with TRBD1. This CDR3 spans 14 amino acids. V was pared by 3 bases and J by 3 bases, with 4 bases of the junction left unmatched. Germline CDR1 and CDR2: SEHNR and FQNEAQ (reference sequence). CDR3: CASSFTGVDTEAFF. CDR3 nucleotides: TGTGCCAGCAGCTTTACAGGGGTGGACACTGAAGCTTTCTTT.

The CDR3 here is CASSPRDLHYEQYF. In DNA form, the CDR3 reads TGTGCCAGCAGTCCCCGGGACCTTCACTACGAGCAGTACTTC. V gene TRBV2 combines with J gene TRBJ2-7; D assignment may be TRBD1 or TRBD2 (5 bases each). Germline lookup yields CDR1 SNHLY and CDR2 FYNNEI. The CDR3 contains 14 residues. Trimming stripped 5 bases from V and 3 bases from J, with 14 bases between. Full variable domain (outside the CDR3, taken from reference TRBV2 and TRBJ2-7): EPEVTQTPSHQVTQMGQEVILRCVPISNHLYFYWYRQILGQKVEFLVSFYNNEISEKSEIFDDQFSVERPDGSNFTLKIRSTKLEDSAMYFCASSPRDLHYEQYFGPGTRLTVT.

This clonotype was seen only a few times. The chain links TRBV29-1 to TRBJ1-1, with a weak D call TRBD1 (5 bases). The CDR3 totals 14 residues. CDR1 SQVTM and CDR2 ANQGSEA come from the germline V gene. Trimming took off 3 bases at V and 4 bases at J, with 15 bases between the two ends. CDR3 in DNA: TGCAGCGTTGAGGTCGAGGGGAGAATCACTGAAGCTTTCTTT. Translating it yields CSVEVEGRITEAFF. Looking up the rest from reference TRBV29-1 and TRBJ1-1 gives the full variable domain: SAVISQKPSRDICQRGTSLTIQCQVDSQVTMMFWYRQQPGQSLTLIATANQGSEATYESGFVIDKFPISRPNLTFSTLTVSNMSPEDSSIYLCSVEVEGRITEAFFGQGTRLTVV.

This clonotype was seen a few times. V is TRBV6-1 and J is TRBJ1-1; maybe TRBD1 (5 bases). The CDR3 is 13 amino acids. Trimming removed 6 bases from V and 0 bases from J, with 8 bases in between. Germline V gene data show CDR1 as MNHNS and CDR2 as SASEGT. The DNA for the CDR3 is TGTGCCAGCAGACAGGTTATGAACACTGAAGCTTTCTTT. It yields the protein CASRQVMNTEAFF.

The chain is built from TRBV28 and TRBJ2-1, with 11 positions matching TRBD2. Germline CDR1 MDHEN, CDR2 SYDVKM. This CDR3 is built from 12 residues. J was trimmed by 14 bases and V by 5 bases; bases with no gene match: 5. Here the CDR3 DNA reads TGTGCCAGCAGTCTCACGACTAGCGGGGAGTTCTTC. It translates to CASSLTTSGEFF.

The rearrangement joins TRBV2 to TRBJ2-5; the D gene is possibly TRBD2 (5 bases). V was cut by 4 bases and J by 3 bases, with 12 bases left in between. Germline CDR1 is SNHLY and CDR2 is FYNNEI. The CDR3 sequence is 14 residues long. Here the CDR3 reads CASSVGWREETQYF. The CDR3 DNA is TGTGCCAGCAGTGTAGGCTGGCGGGAAGAGACCCAGTACTTC. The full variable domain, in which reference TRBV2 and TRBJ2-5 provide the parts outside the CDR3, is EPEVTQTPSHQVTQMGQEVILRCVPISNHLYFYWYRQILGQKVEFLVSFYNNEISEKSEIFDDQFSVERPDGSNFTLKIRSTKLEDSAMYFCASSVGWREETQYFGPGTRLLVL.

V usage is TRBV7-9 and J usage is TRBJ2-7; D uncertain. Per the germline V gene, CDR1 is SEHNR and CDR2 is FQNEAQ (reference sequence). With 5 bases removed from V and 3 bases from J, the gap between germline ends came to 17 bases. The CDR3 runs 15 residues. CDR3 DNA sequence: TGTGCCAGCAGCAAAGCTGTTGTCAAAAACTACGAGCAGTACTTC. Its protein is CASSKAVVKNYEQYF.

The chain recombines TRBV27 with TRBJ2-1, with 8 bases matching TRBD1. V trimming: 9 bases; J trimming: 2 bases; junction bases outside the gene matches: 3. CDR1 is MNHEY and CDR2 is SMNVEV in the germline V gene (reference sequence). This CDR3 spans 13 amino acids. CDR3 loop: CASGQGTYNEQFF. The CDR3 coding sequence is TGTGCCAGTGGACAGGGAACCTACAATGAGCAGTTCTTC.

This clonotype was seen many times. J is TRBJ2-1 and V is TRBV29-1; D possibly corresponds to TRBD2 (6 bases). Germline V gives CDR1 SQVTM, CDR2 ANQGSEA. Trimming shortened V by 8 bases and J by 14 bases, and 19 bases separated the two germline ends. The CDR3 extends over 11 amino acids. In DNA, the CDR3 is TGCAGCTCACGTGTGGGGGGTACTGAGTTCTTC. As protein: CSSRVGGTEFF.